The 30 T cell receptor beta chains below all came from one sample that was sequenced in a study of shared clonotypes between healthy human individuals. This table comes from immunoSEQ multiplex PCR, and its TCRdb copy is limited to in-frame clones, with some not included. In the table there are hundreds of thousands of clones, 80% to 95% of which are singletons. CD45RO-negative, CCR7-positively selected cells formed the naive CD8 fraction, excluding terminally differentiated effector memory CD45RA+ cells. What was sequenced was naive CD8+ T cells sorted from blood. The receptor set was obtained from a man aged 30 to 45 in good health.

CDR3 sequence: CASSIIGTSLYGYTF. Here the CDR3 DNA reads TGTGCCAGTAGTATCATTGGGACATCCCTTTATGGCTACACCTTC. This chain uses TRBV19 with TRBJ1-2; TRBD1 is a possible D gene (6 bases). The germline V gene has CDR1 LNHDA and CDR2 SQIVND (reference sequence). CDR3 length: 15 amino acids. Trimming stripped 3 bases from V and 5 bases from J, with 16 bases between.

This chain links TRBV7-2 with TRBJ2-7; D is possibly TRBD2 (7 bases). Germline V gene lookup returns CDR1 SGHTA and CDR2 FQGNSA. Trimming left V 5 bases short and J 5 bases short, with 25 bases between. CDR3 length: 17 residues. The CDR3 coding sequence is TGTGCCAGCAGCCCGAGGGGGGGGGCTCTCATTCGGAACGAGCAGTACTTC. Translated, it gives CASSPRGGALIRNEQYF. Drawing the rest from reference TRBV7-2 and TRBJ2-7, the complete variable domain is GAGVSQSPSNKVTEKGKDVELRCDPISGHTALYWYRQSLGQGLEFLIYFQGNSAPDKSGLPSDRFSAERTGGSVSTLTIQRTQQEDSAVYLCASSPRGGALIRNEQYFGPGTRLTVT.

The J gene is TRBJ2-5, the V gene TRBV5-4; D is undetermined. Trimming removed 4 bases at V and 5 bases at J, with 15 bases between. Germline CDR1 and CDR2: SGHNT and YYREEE (reference sequence). The CDR3 runs 14 residues. CDR3 amino acids: CASSLTLSKETQYF. CDR3 nucleotides: TGTGCCAGCAGCCTGACGCTGAGTAAGGAGACCCAGTACTTC.

This chain joins TRBV2 and TRBJ2-7; TRBD1 is a possible D gene (5 bases). The CDR3 sequence is 11 residues long. Germline-derived CDR1 and CDR2 are SNHLY and FYNNEI. Between the trimmed V and J ends, which lost 10 bases and 2 bases, there was a span of 9 bases. CDR3 loop: CANLDTYEQYF. CDR3 DNA: TGTGCCAATTTGGACACCTACGAGCAGTACTTC.

V usage is TRBV2 and J usage is TRBJ1-1; TRBD1 might be the D (6 bases). V lost 6 bases to trimming and J lost 1 base, with 12 bases between them. Germline CDR1 is SNHLY and CDR2 is FYNNEI. The CDR3 totals 14 residues. In DNA form, the CDR3 reads TGTGCCAGCAGCACAGGGAGTGGGAACACTGAAGCTTTCTTT. It specifies CASSTGSGNTEAFF.

Comments on this clone: Other DNA sequences of this sample code for an identical CDR3. The chain links TRBV7-9 to TRBJ2-7; a possible D gene is TRBD1 (6 bases). Trimming removed 5 bases at V and 1 base at J, with 12 bases between. There are 14 residues in the CDR3. Per the germline V gene, CDR1 is SEHNR and CDR2 is FQNEAQ (reference sequence). CDR3 in DNA: TGTGCCAGCAGCCTTGGACAGCGTTCCTACGAGCAGTACTTC. Its translation is CASSLGQRSYEQYF.

The V and J genes are TRBV6-5 and TRBJ2-1; TRBD2 matches at 8 bases. Germline V gene data show CDR1 as MNHEY and CDR2 as SVGAGI. There are 15 residues in the CDR3. V shed 7 bases and J 5 bases; nucleotides not matched to a gene: 10. The CDR3 DNA follows: TGTGCCAGCAATAAACCAGGACTAGCTCACAATGAGCAGTTCTTC. It encodes CASNKPGLAHNEQFF.

V and J are TRBV6-5 and TRBJ2-7; D not certain. V lost 0 bases and J lost 3, with 9 bases in between. Germline-derived CDR1 and CDR2 are MNHEY and SVGAGI. The CDR3 loop spans 14 amino acids. DNA for the CDR3: TGTGCCAGCAGTTACTCGATTGAGTTCTACGAGCAGTACTTC. Protein sequence: CASSYSIEFYEQYF.

This sequence joins TRBV14 and TRBJ2-2; 14 bases fit TRBD2. Unmatched junction bases numbered 3, after V lost 1 base and J lost 5 bases. The CDR3 sequence is 17 residues long. CDR1 is SGHDN, CDR2 FVKESK, per germline. Written as DNA, the CDR3 is TGTGCCAGCAGCCAAGCAGGGACTAGCGGGAGAACCGGGGAGCTGTTTTTT. Encoded protein: CASSQAGTSGRTGELFF.

CDR3 in DNA: TGTGCCAGCAGCTTAGAGCCAGGGGGCCAGCAGTACTTC. Amino acid sequence: CASSLEPGGQQYF. V gene TRBV11-2 combines with J gene TRBJ2-7; 8 positions match TRBD1. Germline assignment: CDR1 SGHAT and CDR2 FQNNGV. The CDR3 extends over 13 amino acids. V shed 0 bases and J 8 bases; nucleotides not matched to a gene: 3.

The chain links TRBV9 to TRBJ2-7, with 9 bases identical to TRBD1. The CDR3 totals 14 residues. Unmatched junction bases numbered 8, after V lost 4 bases and J lost 6 bases. Germline V CDR1 and CDR2: SGDLS, YYNGEE. The DNA of the CDR3 is TGTGCCAGCAGCCTTTTGGGACAGGGTACCGAGCAGTACTTC. Translation gives CASSLLGQGTEQYF.

As to this clone: Additional DNA sequences in this sample encode the identical CDR3. This sequence joins TRBV5-4 and TRBJ2-7; no clear D. CDR3 length equals 13 residues. Trimming removed 0 bases from V and 3 bases from J, with 7 bases in between. Germline CDR1 and CDR2: SGHNT and YYREEE (reference sequence). The DNA for the CDR3 is TGTGCCAGCAGCTTGGGGGCGGACTACGAGCAGTACTTC. It translates to CASSLGADYEQYF.

This clone came up a few times. This sample also contains other DNA sequences that code for the same CDR3. This sequence joins TRBV27 and TRBJ2-7, with 12 bases aligning to TRBD2. Looked up from germline, CDR1 is MNHEY and CDR2 is SMNVEV (reference sequence). Trimming at V came to 6 bases and at J to 7 bases, leaving 7 bases not matched to a gene. The CDR3 totals 14 residues. The CDR3 here is CASSLGLAGREQYF. The CDR3 DNA follows: TGTGCCAGCAGCCTAGGACTAGCGGGAAGGGAGCAGTACTTC.

This rearrangement joins TRBV14 to TRBJ2-2; no firm D call. Germline lookup yields CDR1 SGHDN and CDR2 FVKESK. V gave up 4 bases and J gave up 2 bases, with 5 bases separating them. This CDR3 has 13 amino acids. The CDR3 region has the DNA TGTGCCAGCAGCCCCGTCAACACCGGGGAGCTGTTTTTT. Its protein product is CASSPVNTGELFF.

This chain connects TRBV28 to TRBJ1-1; D gene ambiguous. V dropped 7 bases and J dropped 6 bases, with 15 bases sitting between them. The germline gives CDR1 MDHEN, CDR2 SYDVKM. The CDR3 contains 13 residues. CDR3 sequence: CASNARISAEAFF. CDR3 in DNA: TGTGCCAGCAATGCACGGATTAGCGCTGAAGCTTTCTTT.

The genes are TRBV7-9 and TRBJ2-1, with 7 bases matching TRBD2. V trimming: 0 bases; J trimming: 7 bases; junction bases outside the gene matches: 6. Germline-derived CDR1 and CDR2 are SEHNR and FQNEAQ (reference sequence). The CDR3 runs 15 residues. The CDR3 nucleotides are TGTGCCAGCAGCTTAGCGGCAGCGGGAAGAAATGAGCAGTTCTTC. Residues: CASSLAAAGRNEQFF.

The rearrangement joins TRBV7-6 to TRBJ2-3; no firm D call. Trimming stripped 5 bases from V and 0 bases from J, with 6 bases between. The CDR3 extends over 13 amino acids. The V gene's germline CDR1 is SGHVS and CDR2 FNYEAQ. CDR3 DNA: TGTGCCAGCAGCATAACTAGCACAGATACGCAGTATTTT. It is translated as CASSITSTDTQYF.

V usage is TRBV7-8 and J usage is TRBJ2-7; 14 positions agree with TRBD2. This CDR3 is built from 13 residues. V was pared by 8 bases and J by 11 bases, with 8 bases of the junction left unmatched. Germline V gene lookup returns CDR1 SGHVS and CDR2 FQNEAQ. As DNA, the CDR3 is TGTGCCAGCGGTACGGGACTAGCGGGAGAGGAGTACTTC. The encoded protein is CASGTGLAGEEYF.

J is TRBJ2-5 and V is TRBV7-9, with 13 bases lining up with TRBD2. V lost 0 bases, J lost 5 bases, and 9 bases stayed unmatched. Germline CDR1 is SEHNR and CDR2 is FQNEAQ (reference sequence). This CDR3 is 18 amino acids long. The CDR3 DNA is TGTGCCAGCAGCTTAGCGCCCGGACTAGCGGGAGAGGGGGAGACCCAGTACTTC. Protein sequence: CASSLAPGLAGEGETQYF.

The J gene is TRBJ2-3, the V gene TRBV29-1, with D hard to call. The V and J ends lost 3 bases and 3 bases respectively, with 19 bases between them. Germline V gene lookup returns CDR1 SQVTM and CDR2 ANQGSEA. This CDR3 spans 16 amino acids. Here the CDR3 reads CSVDNIDALSTDTQYF. DNA for the CDR3: TGCAGCGTTGATAACATAGATGCCTTGTCGACAGATACGCAGTATTTT.

Comment on this clone: The same CDR3 arises from other DNA sequences in this sample as well. The chain uses TRBV5-1 and TRBJ2-1, with 10 bases identical to TRBD2. The CDR3 has 16 residues. Per germline, CDR1 SGHRS and CDR2 YFSETQ. J was trimmed by 0 bases and V by 4 bases; bases with no gene match: 4. CDR3 coding DNA: TGCGCCAGCAGCCTATCTAGCGGGAGCTCCTACAATGAGCAGTTCTTC. Its protein is CASSLSSGSSYNEQFF.

V usage is TRBV6-5 and J usage is TRBJ1-2, with unresolved D. Per germline, CDR1 MNHEY and CDR2 SVGAGI. This CDR3 has 15 residues. Deletions cut 1 base from V and 3 bases from J, with 12 bases between. In DNA, the CDR3 is TGTGCCAGCAGTTACTATCCAGGAGCAGACTATGGCTACACCTTC. Translation gives CASSYYPGADYGYTF.

V gene TRBV7-9 combines with J gene TRBJ2-7; possibly TRBD2 for D (6 bases). CDR1 is SEHNR, CDR2 FQNEAQ, per germline (reference sequence). The CDR3 has 14 residues. V gave up 5 bases and J gave up 3 bases, with 14 bases separating them. CDR3 DNA sequence: TGTGCCAGCAGCCTGATTTCGGGACTCTACGAGCAGTACTTC. This encodes CASSLISGLYEQYF.

J is TRBJ1-1 and V is TRBV7-9; D remains unclear. Germline-derived CDR1 and CDR2 are SEHNR and FQNEAQ (reference sequence). V gave up 1 base and J gave up 1 base, with 13 bases separating them. This CDR3 is built from 16 residues. The CDR3 is CASSLVNRGRNTEAFF. CDR3 coding DNA: TGTGCCAGCAGCTTAGTAAATAGAGGTAGGAACACTGAAGCTTTCTTT.

The J gene is TRBJ2-1, the V gene TRBV11-2; D is perhaps TRBD2 (6 bases). The CDR3 sequence is 16 residues long. V lost 2 bases and J 0 bases, leaving 11 bases between the germline ends. Germline V gene lookup returns CDR1 SGHAT and CDR2 FQNNGV. As DNA, the CDR3 is TGTGCCAGCAGCTTATCAGGCGGGATCTCCTACAATGAGCAGTTCTTC. This translates into CASSLSGGISYNEQFF. Looking up the rest from reference TRBV11-2 and TRBJ2-1 gives the full variable domain: EAGVAQSPRYKIIEKRQSVAFWCNPISGHATLYWYQQILGQGPKLLIQFQNNGVVDDSQLPKDRFSAERLKGVDSTLKIQPAKLEDSAVYLCASSLSGGISYNEQFFGPGTRLTVL.

The J gene is TRBJ2-7, the V gene TRBV5-5; possibly TRBD1 for D (5 bases). This CDR3 is built from 12 residues. V was pared by 0 bases and J by 7 bases, with 8 bases between. From germline, CDR1 is SGHKS and CDR2 YYEKEE (reference sequence). The DNA for the CDR3 is TGTGCCAGCAGCTTGGAGGGGAATGAGCAGTACTTC. Translated: CASSLEGNEQYF.

The genes are TRBV6-6 and TRBJ2-1; D uncertain. Germline V gene data show CDR1 as MNHNY and CDR2 as SVGAGI (reference sequence). Trimming shortened V by 2 bases and J by 5 bases, and 4 bases separated the two germline ends. The CDR3 sequence is 12 residues long. The CDR3 protein is CASSYVDNEQFF. As DNA, the CDR3 is TGTGCCAGCAGTTACGTCGACAATGAGCAGTTCTTC.

The chain combines TRBV13 with TRBJ2-5, with TRBD2 matching over 13 bases. Per the germline V gene, CDR1 is PRHDT and CDR2 is FYEKMQ (reference sequence). The CDR3 is 17 residues long. V shed 4 bases, J shed 1 base, and the junction held 6 bases outside the gene matches. The CDR3 DNA reads TGTGCCAGCAGCTCCGGGGGACTAGCGGGACTCCAAGAGACCCAGTACTTC. Amino acid sequence: CASSSGGLAGLQETQYF.

The V and J genes are TRBV7-2 and TRBJ2-1; 8 positions agree with TRBD1. The V segment lost 1 base and the J segment 4 bases; nucleotides outside the gene matches: 3. Germline-derived CDR1 and CDR2 are SGHTA and FQGNSA. This CDR3 comprises 15 residues. The CDR3 loop reads CASSLVRDRYNEQFF. DNA for the CDR3: TGTGCCAGCAGCTTAGTTCGGGACAGGTACAATGAGCAGTTCTTC. The full variable domain, in which reference TRBV7-2 and TRBJ2-1 provide the parts outside the CDR3, is GAGVSQSPSNKVTEKGKDVELRCDPISGHTALYWYRQSLGQGLEFLIYFQGNSAPDKSGLPSDRFSAERTGGSVSTLTIQRTQQEDSAVYLCASSLVRDRYNEQFFGPGTRLTVL.

This chain links TRBV15 with TRBJ2-1; 10 nucleotides line up with TRBD2. The length of the CDR3 is 14 residues. Germline V gene lookup returns CDR1 LNHNV and CDR2 YYDKDF (reference sequence). The junction had 9 bases not matched to a gene; V was cut back by 6 bases and J by 10 bases. Written as DNA, the CDR3 is TGTGCCACCAGGGGGGTAGCGGGAGGAGGAGAGCAGTTCTTC. Protein product: CATRGVAGGGEQFF.